This T cell receptor beta chain was recovered during a study of cytomegalovirus exposure and HLA in healthy donors. About the research overall: Falling in the Caucasian-associated ancestry cluster were about 83% of 350 to 400 genotyped donors.

As for the donors, each was a healthy bone marrow donor. Whole-study results and caveats: Earlier analysis looked at TCR beta V segments, and most were productive about 90% or about 30% of the time.

Germline V gene sequence: CDR1 SGHTA, CDR2 FQGTGA. The J segment lost 3 bases and the V segment lost 5 bases, leaving 13 bases of the junction unmatched. CDR3 length: 18 residues. PCR primers comprised 60 Vbeta and 13 Jbeta primers. TCRdb's copy holds only in-frame clones and misses some; the assay was immunoSEQ multiplex PCR. Among about 150,000 clones listed, roughly three quarters were seen once. Turning to this clone: What it recognizes is unknown.

The sequenced sample was PBMCs. This TCR derives from a man aged 35-49 years in good health and CMV-seronegative. The V call is TRBV7-3, the J call TRBJ1-1; 12 bases match TRBD1. Here the CDR3 reads CASSRAGTGGGVDTEAFF. The DNA of the CDR3 is TGTGCCAGCAGCAGGGCCGGGACAGGGGGCGGAGTAGACACTGAAGCTTTCTTT. Full variable domain (remainder filled in from reference TRBV7-3 and TRBJ1-1): GAGVSQTPSNKVTEKGKYVELRCDPISGHTALYWYRQSLGQGPEFLIYFQGTGAADDSGLPNDRFFAVRPEGSVSTLKIQRTERGDSAVYLCASSRAGTGGGVDTEAFFGQGTRLTVV.